The 8 T cell receptor beta chains given below trace back to one sample, sequenced in a study of blood T cell repertoires in COVID-19. Repertoires were generated with immunoSEQ multiplex PCR, while TCRdb's copy carries only in-frame clones and drops some. The sample carries about 370,000 clones, around 92% recorded once. The specimen sequenced was peripheral blood. These receptors were taken from a woman between 25 and 40 years old with COVID-19, enrolled during active disease.

The chain is built from TRBV4-3 and TRBJ2-1; D remains ambiguous. The length of the CDR3 is 17 residues. Between the trimmed V and J ends, which lost 0 bases and 2 bases, there was a span of 14 bases. Germline assignment: CDR1 LGHNA and CDR2 YSLEER. The CDR3 is CASSQDWRGVTYNEQFF. DNA of the CDR3: TGCGCCAGCAGCCAAGATTGGCGAGGAGTCACCTACAATGAGCAGTTCTTC.

The CDR3 loop reads CASSFRDSYNSPLHF. In nucleotides, the CDR3 is TGTGCCAGCAGTTTCCGGGACTCCTATAATTCACCCCTCCACTTT. This chain uses TRBV27 with TRBJ1-6; no definite D call. Germline V gives CDR1 MNHEY, CDR2 SMNVEV (reference sequence). Between the trimmed V and J ends, which lost 3 bases and 0 bases, there was a span of 6 bases. The CDR3 loop spans 15 amino acids.

This clone was counted between two and nine times. The rearrangement uses TRBV6-2 or TRBV6-3 and TRBJ2-1; 8 nucleotides agree with TRBD1. Germline V gene lookup returns CDR1 MNHEY and CDR2 SVGEGT. The V gene end was trimmed by 6 bases and the J gene end by 7 bases; junction bases not matched to a gene: 11. This CDR3 has 15 amino acids. CDR3 sequence: CASSPPDRVDNEQFF. The DNA for the CDR3 is TGTGCCAGCAGCCCCCCGGACAGGGTTGATAATGAGCAGTTCTTC.

This chain uses TRBV3-1 (or the pseudogene TRBV3-2) with TRBJ2-5, with TRBD2 identical over 7 bases. This CDR3 has 14 residues. V was pared by 6 bases and J by 1 base, with 5 bases of the junction left unmatched. Germline V gene lookup returns CDR1 LGHDT and CDR2 YNNKEL (reference sequence). CDR3 DNA sequence: TGTGCCAGCAGTAACGGGGGGAGCCAAGAGACCCAGTACTTC. This encodes CASSNGGSQETQYF.

This chain connects TRBV5-6 to TRBJ1-5; D is uncertain. The CDR3 runs to 16 residues. V dropped 0 bases and J dropped 6 bases, with 16 bases sitting between them. Germline V gene lookup returns CDR1 SGHDT and CDR2 YYEEEE. The CDR3 loop reads CASSLGAGLPFQPQHF. The DNA of the CDR3 is TGTGCCAGCAGCTTGGGGGCAGGCTTACCCTTTCAGCCCCAGCATTTT.

The chain carries TRBV7-9 and TRBJ2-1, with 8 bases aligning to TRBD2. The V gene's germline CDR1 is SEHNR and CDR2 FQNEAQ (reference sequence). V lost 3 bases to trimming and J lost 8 bases; unmatched junction nucleotides: 12. The CDR3 sequence is 16 residues long. CDR3 region: CASSFSGARRWDEQFF. Written as DNA, the CDR3 is TGTGCCAGCAGCTTTAGCGGGGCAAGAAGGTGGGATGAGCAGTTCTTC.

V and J are TRBV4-2 and TRBJ2-3; 7 nucleotides align to TRBD1. V trimming: 4 bases; J trimming: 2 bases; junction bases outside the gene matches: 9. The CDR3 spans 16 residues. CDR1 is LGHNA, CDR2 YNFKEQ, per germline. The CDR3 region is CASSPDSTGTTDTQYF. The CDR3, as DNA: TGTGCCAGCAGCCCCGACTCGACAGGGACCACAGATACGCAGTATTTT.

The chain is built from TRBV5-1 and TRBJ2-2; 8 positions agree with TRBD2. After removal of 2 bases from V and 3 bases from J, the junction contained 9 bases not matched to a gene. CDR3 length: 17 residues. CDR1 is SGHRS and CDR2 is YFSETQ in the germline V gene. This chain's CDR3 is CASSLDNSGAYTGELFF. DNA for the CDR3: TGCGCCAGCAGCTTAGATAATAGCGGGGCATACACCGGGGAGCTGTTTTTT.